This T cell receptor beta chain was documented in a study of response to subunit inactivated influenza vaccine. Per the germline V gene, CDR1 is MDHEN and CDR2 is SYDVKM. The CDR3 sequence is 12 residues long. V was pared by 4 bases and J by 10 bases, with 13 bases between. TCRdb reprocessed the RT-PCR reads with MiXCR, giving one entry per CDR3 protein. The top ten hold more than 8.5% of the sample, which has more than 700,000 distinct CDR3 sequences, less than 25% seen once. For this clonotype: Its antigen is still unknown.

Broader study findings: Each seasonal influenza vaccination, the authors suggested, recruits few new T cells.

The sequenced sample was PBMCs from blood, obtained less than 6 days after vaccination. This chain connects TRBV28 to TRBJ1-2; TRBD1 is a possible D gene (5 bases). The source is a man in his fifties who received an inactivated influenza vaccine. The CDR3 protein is CASSSRALYYTF. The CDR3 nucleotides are TGTGCCAGCAGTTCCAGGGCCCTGTACTACACCTTC.